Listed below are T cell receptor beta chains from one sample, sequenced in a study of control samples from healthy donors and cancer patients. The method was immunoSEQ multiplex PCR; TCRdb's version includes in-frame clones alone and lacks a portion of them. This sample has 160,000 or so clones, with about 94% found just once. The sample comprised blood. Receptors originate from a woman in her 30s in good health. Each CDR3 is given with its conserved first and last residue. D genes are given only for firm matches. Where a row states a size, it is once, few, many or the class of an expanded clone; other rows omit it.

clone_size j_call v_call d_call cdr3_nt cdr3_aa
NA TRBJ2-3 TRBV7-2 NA TGTGCCAGCAGCCGTTCCGATACGCAGTATTTT CASSRSDTQYF
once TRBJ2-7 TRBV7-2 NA TGTGCCAGCAGCTTAGTAGGGTTCTCCTCTTACGAGCAGTACTTC CASSLVGFSSYEQYF
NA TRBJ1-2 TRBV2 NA TGTGCCAGCAGTGAAGAGGCAGGGCTCTATGGCTACACCTTC CASSEEAGLYGYTF
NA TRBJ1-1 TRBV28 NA TGTGCCAGCAGTGCAGGTCAGGGGAACACTGAAGCTTTCTTT CASSAGQGNTEAFF
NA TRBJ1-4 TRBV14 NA TGTGCCAGCAGCCAAGACGTACAGGGAACTAATGAAAAACTGTTTTTT CASSQDVQGTNEKLFF
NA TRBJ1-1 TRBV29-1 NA TGCAGCGTTCCACAGGGGAACACTGAAGCTTTCTTT CSVPQGNTEAFF
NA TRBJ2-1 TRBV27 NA TGTGCCAGCAGTCCGATGAAGTTTGTACAGGTTGAGCAGTTCTTC CASSPMKFVQVEQFF
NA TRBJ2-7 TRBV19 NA TGTGCCAGTAGTATTGTTCACAGCTCCTACGAGCAGTACTTC CASSIVHSSYEQYF
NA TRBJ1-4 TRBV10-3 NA TGTGCCATCAGTGATGGCCCAATGGAAAAACTGTTTTTT CAISDGPMEKLFF
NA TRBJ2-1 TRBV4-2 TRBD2 TGTGCCAGCAGCCAAGCTCTAGCGGCCTACAATGAGCAGTTCTTC CASSQALAAYNEQFF
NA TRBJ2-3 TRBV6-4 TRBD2 TGTGCCAGCAGTCAAACTAGCGGGAGCACAGATACGCAGTATTTT CASSQTSGSTDTQYF
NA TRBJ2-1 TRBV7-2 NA TGTGCCAGCAGCTTAAGGGGGGGTTGGGAGCAGTTCTTC CASSLRGGWEQFF
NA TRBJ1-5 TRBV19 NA TGTGCCAGTAGTATACGGGGAGAGAGCAATCAGCCCCAGCATTTT CASSIRGESNQPQHF
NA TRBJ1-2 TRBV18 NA TGTGCCAGCTCACCAAGTCCACCACCGACTAACTATGGCTACACCTTC CASSPSPPPTNYGYTF
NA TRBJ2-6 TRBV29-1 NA TGCAGCGTGGAAACCGTCGACTCTGGGGCCAACGTCCTGACTTTC CSVETVDSGANVLTF
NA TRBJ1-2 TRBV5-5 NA TGTGCCAGCAGCTTAGCCCTAACCGACTTTGGCTACACCTTC CASSLALTDFGYTF
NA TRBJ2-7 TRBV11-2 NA TGTGCCAGCAGCCCGACCGCGGGTTCCACCTACGAGCAGTACTTC CASSPTAGSTYEQYF
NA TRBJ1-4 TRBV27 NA TGTGCCAGCGGCCCGCGGAGGGGAGGCGAAAAACTGTTTTTT CASGPRRGGEKLFF
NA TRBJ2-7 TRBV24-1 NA TGTGCCACCGAGGGCAACACCTACGAGCAGTACTTC CATEGNTYEQYF
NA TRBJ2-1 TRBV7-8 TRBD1 TGTGCCAGCAGCACCGGGACAGGTGATTCCAGAAGCTCCTACAATGAGCAGTTCTTC CASSTGTGDSRSSYNEQFF
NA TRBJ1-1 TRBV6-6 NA TGTGCCAGCAGCCCTATGTGGGACACTGAAGCTTTCTTT CASSPMWDTEAFF
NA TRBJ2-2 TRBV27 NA TGTGCCAGCAGTTTATTTGGCAGGGGTACGAACACCGGGGAGCTGTTTTTT CASSLFGRGTNTGELFF
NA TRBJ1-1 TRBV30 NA TGTGCCTGGAGTGTATTGGGGTTGGGGGCTGAAGCTTTCTTT CAWSVLGLGAEAFF
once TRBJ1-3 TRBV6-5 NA TGTGCCAGCAGTTACGGGCAAAATGGAAACACCATATATTTT CASSYGQNGNTIYF
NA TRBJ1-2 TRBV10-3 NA TGTGCCATCAGTATCGACAGGAACTATGGCTACACCTTC CAISIDRNYGYTF
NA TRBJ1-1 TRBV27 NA TGTGCCAGCAGTTTATCGCAGGCGCAGAACACTGAAGCTTTCTTT CASSLSQAQNTEAFF
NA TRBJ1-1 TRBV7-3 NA TGTGCCAGCAGCCCATCTGGGGGAGGTGAAGCTTTCTTT CASSPSGGGEAFF
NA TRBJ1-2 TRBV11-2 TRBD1 TGTGCCAGCAGCTTGGACAGGGATGGCTACACCTTC CASSLDRDGYTF
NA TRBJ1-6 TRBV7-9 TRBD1 TGTGCCAGCAGCTCCGGGACAGGGGCGAGCTCCTATAATTCACCCCTCCACTTT CASSSGTGASSYNSPLHF
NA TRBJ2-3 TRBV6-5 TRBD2 TGTGCCAGCAGCTGGACTAGCGGGAGCTCAGATACGCAGTATTTT CASSWTSGSSDTQYF
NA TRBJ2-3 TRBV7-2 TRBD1 TGTGCCAGCAGCTTACGTTCTCGGACAGGGGGCACAGATACGCAGTATTTT CASSLRSRTGGTDTQYF
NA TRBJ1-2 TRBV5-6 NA TGTGCCAGCAGACAGGGTGGCTATGGCTACACCTTC CASRQGGYGYTF
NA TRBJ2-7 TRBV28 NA TGTGCCAGCAGTTTTTCCCGGGTCTACGAGCAGTACTTC CASSFSRVYEQYF
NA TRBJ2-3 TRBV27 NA TGTGCCAGCACCCCAACAGGGAGGAGAACAGATACGCAGTATTTT CASTPTGRRTDTQYF
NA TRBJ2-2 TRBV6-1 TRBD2 TGTGCCAGCAGTGTCGGACTAGCGGGAGCGGCCGGGGAGCTGTTTTTT CASSVGLAGAAGELFF
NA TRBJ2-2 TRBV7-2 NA TGTGCCAGCAGCCCCCAAACTAGCTTGAACACCGGGGAGCTGTTTTTT CASSPQTSLNTGELFF
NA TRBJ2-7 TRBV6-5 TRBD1 TGTGCCAGCAGTTACAGCACAGGGGGCTCCTACGAGCAGTACTTC CASSYSTGGSYEQYF
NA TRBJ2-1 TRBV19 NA TGTGCCAGTGTCCGGGACCCCGCTTCCAATGAGCAGTTCTTC CASVRDPASNEQFF
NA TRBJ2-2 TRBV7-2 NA TGTGCCAGCAGCTTAGATACCGGGGAGCTGTTTTTT CASSLDTGELFF
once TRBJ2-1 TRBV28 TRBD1 TGTGCCAGCAGCCCCAGACAGGGTTCCCTCAATGAGCAGTTCTTC CASSPRQGSLNEQFF
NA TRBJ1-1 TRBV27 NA TGTGCCAGCAGCCCCGGGTTCCGGAACACTGAAGCTTTCTTT CASSPGFRNTEAFF
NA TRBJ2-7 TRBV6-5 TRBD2 TGTGCCAGCAGTTGGGGGACTAGCGGGAACCACGAGCAGTACTTC CASSWGTSGNHEQYF
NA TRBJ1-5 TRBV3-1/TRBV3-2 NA TGTGCCAGCAGCCAACTTCCCAATCAGCCCCAGCATTTT CASSQLPNQPQHF
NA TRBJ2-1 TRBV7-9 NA TGTGCCAGCAGCGTCCCTCCCGGACTACAATATGTCCGCAATGAGCAGTTCTTC CASSVPPGLQYVRNEQFF
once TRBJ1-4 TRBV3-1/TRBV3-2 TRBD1 TGTGCCAGCAGCCACGCGGGACAGGCCCGGGATGAAAAACTGTTTTTT CASSHAGQARDEKLFF
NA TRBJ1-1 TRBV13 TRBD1 TGTGCCAGCAGCTTAGGCGGGACAGGGATCACTGAAGCTTTCTTT CASSLGGTGITEAFF
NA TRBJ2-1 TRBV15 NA TGTGCCACCAGCAGAGATAGGGGCCCCGCCTACAATGAGCAGTTCTTC CATSRDRGPAYNEQFF